This T cell receptor beta chain was sequenced during a study of human T cells and chemical hapten exposure. Across the study: Donors were sensitized with 2% DPC on the upper inner arm. Patch testing was performed with 0.01% DPC on the upper back, with reading at 6 days. Patients having alopecia areata, totalis or universalis were mostly female. Study-level points and caveats: It should be noted that donors had alopecia, so their immune response may differ from healthy people's.

CDR3 size: 14 residues. The germline V and J ends were trimmed by 4 bases and 2 bases, with 12 bases remaining between them. The germline V gene has CDR1 LGHNA and CDR2 YSLEER. TCRdb itself ran the RACE reads through MiXCR, one entry per CDR3 protein. Of over 300,000 distinct CDR3 sequences listed, 5.1% are singletons. The table lists this clonotype with a few counts. As yet, its antigen is unknown. Time point noted: pre-sensitization, week 0. The treatment: therapeutic diphenylcyclopropenone sensitization with weekly scalp DPC. The sequence was collected from a woman in her fifties or sixties with alopecia areata. Some clones in this sample may be carry-over from other donors' samples. The chain couples TRBV4-3 to TRBJ2-7; TRBD1 or TRBD2 may be the D gene (5 bases each). This specimen consisted of whole blood, obtained in connection with sensitization to the hapten diphenylcyclopropenone (DPC). The DNA for the CDR3 is TGCGCCAGCAGCCCGGGGCAGTATACCTACGAGCAGTACTTC. This sequence encodes CASSPGQYTYEQYF.